Following are 2 T cell receptor beta chains from one sample sequenced in a study of T cells in Graves' hyperthyroidism and ophthalmopathy. The source material, RNA transcripts, was used to amplify TCR beta CDR3 regions. TCR CDR3 regions were first amplified by RT-PCR with HTBI primers. MiXCR, applied by TCRdb to the multiplex PCR reads, yields one record per CDR3 protein. The sample shows about 400,000 distinct CDR3 sequences, around 16% of them seen only once. Sequenced sample: blood. All receptors derive from a woman younger than 30 with Graves' hyperthyroidism.

The CDR3 DNA sequence: TGTGCCAGCAGCTTCCCTAGCGGGAGGGGACTTAATGAGCAGTTCTTC. Protein sequence: CASSFPSGRGLNEQFF. The chain combines TRBV7-2 with TRBJ2-1, with 12 bases matching TRBD2. Germline CDR1 and CDR2: SGHTA and FQGNSA. J was trimmed by 7 bases and V by 3 bases; bases with no gene match: 7. CDR3 length equals 16 residues.

This clonotype was seen ten or more times. The rearrangement links TRBV7-8 to TRBJ2-7; no firm D call. Germline V CDR1 and CDR2: SGHVS, FQNEAQ. The V end was cut by 1 base, the J end by 2 bases, with 12 bases between. CDR3 size: 15 residues. The DNA for the CDR3 is TGTGCCAGCAGCTTAGAAAGTGTCAATACCTACGAGCAGTACTTC. Translating it yields CASSLESVNTYEQYF.